This is a list of T cell receptor beta chains from one sample in a study of T cell clusters in autoimmune cytopenias. TCRdb reprocessed the multiplex PCR reads, keeping one entry per CDR3 protein, no DNA. The table lists thousands of distinct CDR3 sequences, with 4% to 5% in the top ten. The specimen was peripheral blood. Receptors originate from a human donor with an autoimmune cytopenia or autoimmune hepatitis (not recorded which). The CDR3 runs from the conserved cysteine through the conserved F or W. The order of the fields is clone size, V gene, J gene, CDR3 protein. For some rows the clone size is stated as once, few or many, or as a class when expanded; others skip it.

size: .
V: TRBV5-7
J: TRBJ2-5
CDR3: CASSFGRMSGPQETQYF

size: medium-sized
V: TRBV18
J: TRBJ2-7
CDR3: CASSPLGQGVHEQYF

size: medium-sized
V: TRBV30
J: TRBJ2-1
CDR3: CAWGQVLAGVAGGFF

size: medium-sized
V: TRBV29-1
J: TRBJ2-7
CDR3: CSVVASGRGQYF

size: .
V: TRBV20-1
J: TRBJ2-5
CDR3: CSARLANQETQYF

size: medium-sized
V: TRBV6-2/TRBV6-3
J: TRBJ1-2
CDR3: CASSYRQASNYGYTF

size: medium-sized
V: TRBV7-9
J: TRBJ2-2
CDR3: CASSLIGLAGVGGTGELFF

size: medium-sized
V: TRBV27
J: TRBJ2-3
CDR3: CASSLAGVFTDTQYF

size: .
V: TRBV7-2
J: TRBJ2-7
CDR3: CASRVLSGPGEQYF

size: medium-sized
V: TRBV12-3/TRBV12-4
J: TRBJ1-1
CDR3: CASSSPGQGRNTEAFF

size: .
V: TRBV7-9
J: TRBJ2-7
CDR3: CASSSQEGQGEEVYEQYF

size: medium-sized
V: TRBV19
J: TRBJ2-2
CDR3: CASSRTGMNTGELFF

size: medium-sized
V: TRBV15
J: TRBJ2-7
CDR3: CATSRRAGQGHYEQYF

size: .
V: TRBV5-1
J: TRBJ2-3
CDR3: CASSLVDTQYF

size: medium-sized
V: TRBV18
J: TRBJ2-7
CDR3: CASGPSGREQYF

size: .
V: TRBV27
J: TRBJ1-5
CDR3: CASRDGGGRSNQPQHF

size: .
V: TRBV11-2
J: TRBJ2-5
CDR3: CASSLVGSGETQYF

size: medium-sized
V: TRBV5-4
J: TRBJ2-2
CDR3: CASSMYLRWASGGGYSNTGELFF

size: medium-sized
V: TRBV6-5
J: TRBJ1-3
CDR3: CASSYSGQAISGNTIYF

size: medium-sized
V: TRBV7-6
J: TRBJ1-2
CDR3: CASSLHPGQPRSYGYTF

size: medium-sized
V: TRBV5-4
J: TRBJ1-4
CDR3: CASSLGGAREKLFF

size: .
V: TRBV6-4
J: TRBJ2-1
CDR3: CASSDKLASYNEQFF

size: medium-sized
V: TRBV6-6
J: TRBJ2-7
CDR3: CASSRGRYSYEQYF

size: .
V: TRBV20-1
J: TRBJ2-7
CDR3: CSANSRGYEQYF

size: medium-sized
V: TRBV24-1
J: TRBJ2-3
CDR3: CATSDSSTDTQYF

size: .
V: TRBV20-1
J: TRBJ2-3
CDR3: CSASVRLGTDTQYF

size: large
V: TRBV29-1
J: TRBJ2-1
CDR3: CSVAPSYNEQFF

size: medium-sized
V: TRBV19
J: TRBJ1-3
CDR3: CASSIVGTSSGNTIYF

size: medium-sized
V: TRBV6-1
J: TRBJ2-5
CDR3: CASIPGGGGETQYF

size: medium-sized
V: TRBV29-1
J: TRBJ1-1
CDR3: CSVAPTGRDTEAFF

size: .
V: TRBV7-9
J: TRBJ1-2
CDR3: CASSLRGERVYGYTF

size: .
V: TRBV6-2/TRBV6-3
J: TRBJ1-2
CDR3: CASSRQENYGYTF

size: .
V: TRBV14
J: TRBJ1-1
CDR3: CASSRRATRTEAFF

size: medium-sized
V: TRBV6-5
J: TRBJ1-2
CDR3: CASSKGQYYGYTF

size: medium-sized
V: TRBV27
J: TRBJ2-7
CDR3: CASRRDRAHEQYF

size: .
V: TRBV6-1
J: TRBJ1-1
CDR3: CASSYVGGDTEAFF

size: medium-sized
V: TRBV6-5
J: TRBJ2-5
CDR3: CASSRAGIQETQYF

size: .
V: TRBV7-9
J: TRBJ2-7
CDR3: CAIETPSLEQYF

size: medium-sized
V: TRBV15
J: TRBJ2-1
CDR3: CATSRDTKRVRSYNEQFF

size: medium-sized
V: TRBV7-6
J: TRBJ2-1
CDR3: CASSGTSVDGEQFF